The 32 T cell receptor beta chains below all came from one sample that was sequenced in a study of blood T cell repertoires in COVID-19. Generated by immunoSEQ multiplex PCR, the TCRdb table keeps only in-frame clones and is missing some. There are 85,000 to 90,000 clones in the sample; around 87% occur only once, and roughly 1.1% lies in the top ten. Sequenced sample: peripheral blood. All receptors derive from a human donor in a cohort sampled during active COVID-19.

J is TRBJ2-5 and V is TRBV19, with 10 bases that match TRBD1. This CDR3 comprises 18 residues. Per germline, CDR1 LNHDA and CDR2 SQIVND (reference sequence). The J segment lost 1 base and the V segment lost 0 bases, leaving 8 bases of the junction unmatched. The CDR3 sequence: CASSIDPGTGASQETQYF. In DNA form, the CDR3 reads TGTGCCAGTAGTATAGATCCCGGGACAGGGGCGTCCCAAGAGACCCAGTACTTC.

This clone has a handful of counts. The chain carries TRBV30 and TRBJ2-6; D possibly corresponds to TRBD2 (6 bases). This CDR3 is 16 amino acids long. Trimming cost V 2 bases and J 7 bases, with 18 bases left between them. The germline V gene has CDR1 GTSNPN and CDR2 SVGIG (reference sequence). CDR3 sequence reads: CAWSRDSRGIANVLTF. The CDR3 nucleotides are TGTGCCTGGAGTCGCGACAGCCGGGGGATAGCCAACGTCCTGACTTTC. The whole variable domain, remainder taken from reference TRBV30 and TRBJ2-6, is SQTIHQWPATLVQPVGSPLSLECTVEGTSNPNLYWYRQAAGRGLQLLFYSVGIGQISSEVPQNLSASRPQDRQFILSSKKLLLSDSGFYLCAWSRDSRGIANVLTFGAGSRLTVL.

This chain links TRBV6-5 with TRBJ1-2; D is perhaps TRBD1 (5 bases). The ends were cut back, 10 bases at V and 2 bases at J, with 8 bases in the middle. The CDR3 totals 11 residues. Germline V gene data show CDR1 as MNHEY and CDR2 as SVGAGI. CDR3 amino acids: CATRQNYGYTF. Here the CDR3 DNA reads TGTGCCACTAGACAGAACTATGGCTACACCTTC.

The V gene is TRBV6-1, the J gene TRBJ2-3; 8 nucleotides match TRBD2. The V gene's germline CDR1 is MNHNS and CDR2 SASEGT. CDR3 size: 17 residues. V was pared by 4 bases and J by 5 bases, with 14 bases of the junction left unmatched. In nucleotides, the CDR3 is TGTGCCAGCAGTGCTAACCCGGGACTAGGTTCCAAAGATACGCAGTATTTT. Translation gives CASSANPGLGSKDTQYF.

This clone was recorded only once. The chain combines TRBV27 with TRBJ2-1; weak D call: TRBD2 (5 bases). Germline lookup yields CDR1 MNHEY and CDR2 SMNVEV (reference sequence). The ends were cut back, 3 bases at V and 3 bases at J, with 6 bases in the middle. The CDR3 is 13 residues long. Here the CDR3 reads CASSFGIYNEQFF. CDR3 nucleotides: TGTGCCAGCAGTTTCGGGATCTACAATGAGCAGTTCTTC.

The chain employs TRBV19 and TRBJ1-1; no clear D gene. The germline V and J ends were trimmed by 6 bases and 5 bases, with 13 bases remaining between them. The length of the CDR3 is 13 residues. CDR1 and CDR2 from the germline V gene are LNHDA and SQIVND (reference sequence). The CDR3 here is CASRAGEVTEAFF. The DNA for the CDR3 is TGTGCCAGTAGGGCCGGGGAAGTAACTGAAGCTTTCTTT.

This clone turned up a few times. This rearrangement joins TRBV5-1 to TRBJ1-1; D possibly corresponds to TRBD1 (6 bases). V lost 7 bases and J lost 3, with 16 bases in between. CDR1 SGHRS and CDR2 YFSETQ come from the germline V gene. This CDR3 spans 14 amino acids. In DNA, the CDR3 is TGCGCCAGCTGCCGACAGGATCCGCACACTGAAGCTTTCTTT. It is translated as CASCRQDPHTEAFF.

The rearrangement uses TRBV15 and TRBJ2-7; possibly TRBD2 for D (5 bases). The CDR3 runs 12 residues. Germline CDR1 is LNHNV and CDR2 is YYDKDF (reference sequence). Trimming took off 1 base at V and 7 bases at J, with 8 bases between the two ends. The CDR3 region has the DNA TGTGCCACCAGCAGAGTTTCGGGAGAGCAGTACTTC. Its translation is CATSRVSGEQYF. Full variable domain (remainder filled in from reference TRBV15 and TRBJ2-7): DAMVIQNPRYQVTQFGKPVTLSCSQTLNHNVMYWYQQKSSQAPKLLFHYYDKDFNNEADTPDNFQSRRPNTSFCFLDIRSPGLGDTAMYLCATSRVSGEQYFGPGTRLTVT.

J is TRBJ2-7 and V is TRBV9; 12 nucleotides agree with TRBD2. The germline V gene has CDR1 SGDLS and CDR2 YYNGEE. The ends lost 4 bases at V and 7 bases at J; junction bases unmatched: 9. The CDR3 extends over 15 amino acids. The DNA for the CDR3 is TGTGCCAGCAGCCCCCGACTAGCGGGAGTAGGTGAGCAGTACTTC. Translating gives CASSPRLAGVGEQYF. The whole variable domain, remainder taken from reference TRBV9 and TRBJ2-7, is DSGVTQTPKHLITATGQRVTLRCSPRSGDLSVYWYQQSLDQGLQFLIQYYNGEERAKGNILERFSAQQFPDLHSELNLSSLELGDSALYFCASSPRLAGVGEQYFGPGTRLTVT.

The genes are TRBV11-2 and TRBJ1-1; unclear D gene. This CDR3 spans 12 amino acids. Germline assignment: CDR1 SGHAT and CDR2 FQNNGV. Trimming removed 3 bases at V and 11 bases at J, with 13 bases between. Written as DNA, the CDR3 is TGTGCCAGCAGCTTCTCTCGCCAGAGGGCTTTCTTT. Translated, it gives CASSFSRQRAFF.

There are a few counts of this clone. V usage is TRBV15 and J usage is TRBJ1-4, with TRBD1 matching over 11 bases. There are 16 residues in the CDR3. After removal of 3 bases from V and 5 bases from J, the junction contained 5 bases not matched to a gene. Germline assignment: CDR1 LNHNV and CDR2 YYDKDF (reference sequence). This CDR3 reads CATSRGTGGENEKLFF. CDR3 DNA sequence: TGTGCCACCAGCAGGGGGACAGGGGGAGAAAATGAAAAACTGTTTTTT.

The chain couples TRBV5-1 to TRBJ1-3; 8 bases align to TRBD1. The germline V gene has CDR1 SGHRS and CDR2 YFSETQ. V shed 4 bases and J 4 bases; nucleotides not matched to a gene: 10. The CDR3 sequence is 16 residues long. The CDR3 sequence: CASSIGQGDFGNTIYF. The CDR3 DNA sequence: TGCGCCAGCAGCATCGGACAGGGAGACTTCGGAAACACCATATATTTT.

This clone was counted once. The V and J genes are TRBV27 and TRBJ1-1; tentative D call: TRBD1 (6 bases). Per germline, CDR1 MNHEY and CDR2 SMNVEV (reference sequence). V lost 5 bases and J 3 bases, leaving 16 bases between the germline ends. This CDR3 spans 15 amino acids. CDR3 DNA: TGTGCCAGCAGTATCCGGAAGGCAGGGGACACTGAAGCTTTCTTT. This codes for CASSIRKAGDTEAFF.

The chain links TRBV18 to TRBJ2-3; 9 positions agree with TRBD2. V lost 2 bases to trimming and J lost 1 base; unmatched junction nucleotides: 7. This CDR3 comprises 17 residues. Germline V gene data show CDR1 as KGHSH and CDR2 as LQKENI. The CDR3 DNA reads as TGTGCCAGCTCACCAGGACTAGCGCTTCAGGGCACAGATACGCAGTATTTT. Translation: CASSPGLALQGTDTQYF.

V gene TRBV19 combines with J gene TRBJ2-3; 7 nucleotides match TRBD2. CDR3 length equals 15 residues. V dropped 7 bases and J dropped 2; count of bases not matched to a gene: 9. The germline CDR1 and CDR2 sequences are LNHDA and SQIVND (reference sequence). In DNA form, the CDR3 reads TGTGCCAGTAAAAAGGAGCGGGGCCTCACAGATACGCAGTATTTT. Amino acids: CASKKERGLTDTQYF.

The chain employs TRBV7-9 and TRBJ2-3; D might be TRBD1 (6 bases). Germline CDR1 and CDR2: SEHNR and FQNEAQ (reference sequence). The CDR3 spans 14 residues. The V end lost 5 bases, the J end lost 8 bases, and 17 bases lay between the germline ends. In nucleotides, the CDR3 is TGTGCCAGCAGCAAGGGACCGACCAGGGGTACGCAGTATTTT. Protein product: CASSKGPTRGTQYF.

This chain links TRBV6-5 with TRBJ1-1; D unresolved. V lost 0 bases to trimming and J lost 0 bases, with 8 bases between them. Germline lookup yields CDR1 MNHEY and CDR2 SVGAGI. The CDR3 runs to 15 residues. CDR3 protein: CASSYSADLNTEAFF. CDR3 coding DNA: TGTGCCAGCAGTTACTCTGCAGACTTGAACACTGAAGCTTTCTTT.

This clone came up once. The rearrangement links TRBV19 to TRBJ2-3, with a tentative D call TRBD2 (6 bases). CDR3 length equals 15 residues. Between the trimmed V and J ends, which lost 5 bases and 2 bases, there was a span of 14 bases. Germline assignment: CDR1 LNHDA and CDR2 SQIVND (reference sequence). This chain's CDR3 is CASSFTLATTDTQYF. The CDR3 DNA follows: TGTGCCAGTAGTTTTACACTAGCAACCACAGATACGCAGTATTTT.

This rearrangement joins TRBV11-3 to TRBJ2-2; TRBD2 aligns across 11 bases. Trimming took 5 bases from V and 3 from J; bases not matched to a gene: 8. This CDR3 is built from 17 residues. Germline-derived CDR1 and CDR2 are SGHNT and YENEEA. The CDR3 DNA sequence: TGTGCCAGCAGCCCACGGACTAGCGGGCCGTACACCGGGGAGCTGTTTTTT. Residues: CASSPRTSGPYTGELFF.

The chain carries TRBV9 and TRBJ2-1; 7 positions match TRBD1. The germline gives CDR1 SGDLS, CDR2 YYNGEE. The CDR3 is 14 residues long. The ends lost 3 bases at V and 6 bases at J; junction bases unmatched: 6. The CDR3 region is CASSATGRPNEQFF. CDR3 coding DNA: TGTGCCAGCAGCGCGACAGGGCGGCCCAATGAGCAGTTCTTC.

The chain has TRBV3-1 (or the pseudogene TRBV3-2) and TRBJ2-7; 11 nucleotides agree with TRBD2. V gave up 2 bases and J gave up 2 bases; unmatched junction bases: 5. This CDR3 region has 16 residues. The germline gives CDR1 LGHDT, CDR2 YNNKEL (reference sequence). The CDR3 region has the DNA TGTGCCAGCAGCCAACCAGGGACTAGCGGAACCTACGAGCAGTACTTC. It encodes CASSQPGTSGTYEQYF.

The chain combines TRBV3-1 (or the pseudogene TRBV3-2) with TRBJ1-2; D remains unclear. This CDR3 is built from 15 residues. Germline V gene lookup returns CDR1 LGHDT and CDR2 YNNKEL (reference sequence). V was shortened by 3 bases and J by 4 bases, with 15 bases between the two germline ends. This CDR3 is CASSQLGGSSYGYTF. As DNA, the CDR3 is TGTGCCAGCAGCCAGTTAGGCGGCTCGTCCTATGGCTACACCTTC.

This chain joins TRBV30 and TRBJ2-4, with TRBD2 matching over 8 bases. CDR3 size: 13 residues. The germline CDR1 and CDR2 sequences are GTSNPN and SVGIG (reference sequence). Trimming removed 3 bases from V and 9 bases from J; junction bases left unmatched: 7. DNA for the CDR3: TGTGCCTGGAGAGCGGGGGTTGTGGGCATTCAGTACTTC. This codes for CAWRAGVVGIQYF.

This sequence joins TRBV5-5 and TRBJ1-1; maybe TRBD1 (5 bases). CDR3 length: 16 amino acids. The V end was cut by 4 bases, the J end by 0 bases, with 16 bases between. Germline CDR1 SGHKS, CDR2 YYEKEE (reference sequence). The CDR3: CASSHQAGRLNTEAFF. In DNA form, the CDR3 reads TGTGCCAGCAGCCATCAGGCGGGACGGCTGAACACTGAAGCTTTCTTT.

This clone was seen once. The chain is built from TRBV11-3 and TRBJ2-1, with 9 bases fitting TRBD2. J gave up 8 bases and V 2 bases, and 7 bases lay outside the gene matches. Germline V gene sequence: CDR1 SGHNT, CDR2 YENEEA. This CDR3 has 15 residues. CDR3 residues: CASSLQGLAGDEQFF. As DNA, the CDR3 is TGTGCCAGCAGCTTACAGGGATTAGCGGGAGATGAGCAGTTCTTC.

V gene TRBV4-1 combines with J gene TRBJ1-4, with 10 bases matching TRBD1. Trimming cost V 4 bases and J 7 bases; bases outside gene matches: 6. This CDR3 has 15 residues. Germline V gene sequence: CDR1 MGHRA, CDR2 YSYEKL. For the CDR3, the DNA is TGCGCCAGCAGCCCCTCCGGGACAGGGGCTGAAAAACTGTTTTTT. Amino acid sequence: CASSPSGTGAEKLFF.

The table lists this clone with a few counts. The chain carries TRBV24-1 and TRBJ2-3; D is perhaps TRBD2 (5 bases). This CDR3 spans 16 amino acids. V lost 2 bases and J 1 base, leaving 12 bases between the germline ends. Germline CDR1 reads KGHDR; CDR2 reads SFDVKD. The CDR3 here is CATSDYAGGRTDTQYF. The DNA of the CDR3 is TGTGCCACCAGTGATTACGCCGGAGGTCGCACAGATACGCAGTATTTT.

In this sample, this clone turned up once. J is TRBJ1-1 and V is TRBV5-1; possible D gene TRBD1, 6 bases. V was cut by 4 bases and J by 2 bases, with 12 bases left in between. This CDR3 spans 14 amino acids. The germline CDR1 and CDR2 sequences are SGHRS and YFSETQ. CDR3 in amino acids: CASSAGALNTEAFF. As DNA, the CDR3 is TGCGCCAGCAGCGCGGGGGCTTTAAACACTGAAGCTTTCTTT.

This chain joins TRBV3-1 (or the pseudogene TRBV3-2) and TRBJ2-1; TRBD1 is a possible D gene (5 bases). The V gene lost 1 base and the J gene lost 5 bases, with 12 bases spanning the gap. CDR1 is LGHDT, CDR2 YNNKEL, per germline (reference sequence). This CDR3 spans 15 amino acids. The CDR3 sequence is CASSQGRAENNEQFF. In DNA form, the CDR3 reads TGTGCCAGCAGCCAAGGCAGGGCCGAGAACAATGAGCAGTTCTTC.

This clone appeared many times. This chain links TRBV30 with TRBJ1-2; D uncertain. The CDR3 runs to 13 residues. Trimming removed 4 bases from V and 8 bases from J, with 17 bases in between. Germline V gene data show CDR1 as GTSNPN and CDR2 as SVGIG (reference sequence). In DNA, the CDR3 is TGTGCCTGGACCAAACTTGGACTGCTCGGCTACACCTTC. This gives the protein CAWTKLGLLGYTF. Full variable domain (remainder filled in from reference TRBV30 and TRBJ1-2): SQTIHQWPATLVQPVGSPLSLECTVEGTSNPNLYWYRQAAGRGLQLLFYSVGIGQISSEVPQNLSASRPQDRQFILSSKKLLLSDSGFYLCAWTKLGLLGYTFGSGTRLTVV.

This clone occurred once. The chain links TRBV30 to TRBJ1-5; 7 nucleotides line up with TRBD1. Germline CDR1 is GTSNPN and CDR2 is SVGIG (reference sequence). The CDR3 runs 13 residues. Losses at the gene ends were 0 bases for V and 5 bases for J; bases not matched to a gene: 1. DNA for the CDR3: TGTGCCTGGAGTGTTACAGGGGATCAGCCCCAGCATTTT. It yields the protein CAWSVTGDQPQHF.

The CDR3 loop reads CASSYGTSGRKNEQFF. CDR3 DNA: TGTGCCAGCAGTTACGGGACTAGCGGGAGAAAGAATGAGCAGTTCTTC. The chain joins TRBV6-6 to TRBJ2-1; 14 bases line up with TRBD2. V dropped 2 bases and J dropped 7; count of bases not matched to a gene: 4. The germline CDR1 and CDR2 sequences are MNHNY and SVGAGI (reference sequence). The CDR3 loop spans 16 amino acids.